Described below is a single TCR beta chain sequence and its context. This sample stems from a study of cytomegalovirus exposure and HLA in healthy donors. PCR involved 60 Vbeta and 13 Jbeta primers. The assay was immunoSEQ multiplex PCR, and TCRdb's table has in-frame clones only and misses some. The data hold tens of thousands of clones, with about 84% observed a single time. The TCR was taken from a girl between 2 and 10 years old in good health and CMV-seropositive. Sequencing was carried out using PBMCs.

CDR3 DNA: TGTGCCAGCAGCTTAGCCGGGACTAGATCCCACGAGCAGTACTTC. This translates into CASSLAGTRSHEQYF. The V gene is TRBV7-8, the J gene TRBJ2-7; TRBD2 aligns across 8 bases. The germline V gene encodes CDR1 SGHVS and CDR2 FQNEAQ. J lost 5 bases, V lost 0 bases, and 6 bases had no gene match. CDR3 length: 15 amino acids.